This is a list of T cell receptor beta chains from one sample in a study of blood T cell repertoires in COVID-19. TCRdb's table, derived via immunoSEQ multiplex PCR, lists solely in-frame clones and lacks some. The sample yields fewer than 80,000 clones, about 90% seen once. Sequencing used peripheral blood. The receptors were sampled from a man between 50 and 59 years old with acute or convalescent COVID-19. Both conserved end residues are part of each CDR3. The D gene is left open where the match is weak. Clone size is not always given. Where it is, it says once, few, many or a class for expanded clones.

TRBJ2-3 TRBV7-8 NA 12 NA CASSRQWDTQYF TGTGCCAGCAGCCGCCAGTGGGATACGCAGTATTTT
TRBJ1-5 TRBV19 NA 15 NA CASSRGRGLNQPQHF TGTGCCAGTAGTAGAGGACGGGGACTCAATCAGCCCCAGCATTTT
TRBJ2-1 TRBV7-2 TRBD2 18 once CASSLDPSGSLSYNEQFF TGTGCCAGCAGCTTAGATCCTAGCGGGAGTTTATCCTACAATGAGCAGTTCTTC
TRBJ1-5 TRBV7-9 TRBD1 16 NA CASSLYRQGMEQPQHF TGTGCCAGCAGCTTATACCGACAGGGTATGGAACAGCCCCAGCATTTT
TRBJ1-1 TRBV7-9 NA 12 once CASSFVNTEAFF TGTGCCAGCAGCTTCGTGAACACTGAAGCTTTCTTT
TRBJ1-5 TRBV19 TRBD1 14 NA CASSGTGGPQPQHF TGTGCCAGTAGTGGGACAGGGGGTCCTCAGCCCCAGCATTTT
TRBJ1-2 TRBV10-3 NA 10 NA CAVGNYGYTF TGTGCCGTCGGGAACTATGGCTACACCTTC
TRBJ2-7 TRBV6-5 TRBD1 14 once CASSEGQAVYEQYF TGTGCCAGCAGCGAGGGACAGGCTGTCTACGAGCAGTACTTC
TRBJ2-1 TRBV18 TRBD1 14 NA CASSPDRVGNEQFF TGTGCCAGCTCCCCGGACAGGGTGGGCAATGAGCAGTTCTTC
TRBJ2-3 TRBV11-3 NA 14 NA CASSSRTFTDTQYF TGTGCCAGCAGCTCCCGGACTTTCACAGATACGCAGTATTTT
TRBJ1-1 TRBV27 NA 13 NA CASRAAGNTEAFF TGTGCCAGCAGAGCCGCAGGGAACACTGAAGCTTTCTTT
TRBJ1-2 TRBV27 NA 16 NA CASSLSLRGINYGYTF TGTGCCAGCAGTTTATCGTTGCGGGGCATTAACTATGGCTACACCTTC
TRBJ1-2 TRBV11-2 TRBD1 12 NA CASSRQGNGYTF TGTGCCAGCAGCCGACAGGGGAATGGCTACACCTTC
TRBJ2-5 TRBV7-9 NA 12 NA CASSVSGETQYF TGTGCCAGCAGTGTTAGCGGAGAGACCCAGTACTTC
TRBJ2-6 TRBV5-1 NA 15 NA CASSPLSSGANVLTF TGCGCCAGCAGCCCCCTATCCTCTGGGGCCAACGTCCTGACTTTC
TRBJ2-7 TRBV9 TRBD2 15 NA CASSVGHSGDLEQYF TGTGCCAGCAGCGTAGGTCATAGCGGGGATCTCGAGCAGTACTTC
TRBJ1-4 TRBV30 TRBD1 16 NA CAWSASRDRGLGKLFF TGTGCCTGGAGTGCCTCCCGGGACAGGGGTTTGGGAAAACTGTTTTTT
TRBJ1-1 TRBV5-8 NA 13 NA CASSANIATEAFF TGTGCCAGCAGCGCTAATATAGCCACTGAAGCTTTCTTT
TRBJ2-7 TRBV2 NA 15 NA CASSKDAGEPYEQYF TGTGCCAGCAGTAAGGACGCAGGGGAGCCCTACGAGCAGTACTTC
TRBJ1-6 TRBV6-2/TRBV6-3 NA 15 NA CASSSGTRDNSPLHF TGTGCCAGCAGTTCCGGGACAAGGGATAATTCACCCCTCCACTTT
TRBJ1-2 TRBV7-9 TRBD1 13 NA CASGQANNYGYTF TGTGCCAGCGGACAGGCGAACAACTATGGCTACACCTTC
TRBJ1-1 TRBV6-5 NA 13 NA CASSYAVGTEAFF TGTGCCAGCAGTTACGCGGTTGGCACTGAAGCTTTCTTT
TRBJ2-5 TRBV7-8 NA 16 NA CASSLGDTYGRETQYF TGTGCCAGCAGCTTAGGGGACACCTACGGACGAGAGACCCAGTACTTC
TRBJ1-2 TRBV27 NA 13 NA CASSPTGNYGYTF TGTGCCAGCAGTCCAACAGGGAACTATGGCTACACCTTC
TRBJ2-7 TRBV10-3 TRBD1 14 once CAIRGGQGFYEQYF TGTGCCATCAGGGGGGGACAGGGGTTCTACGAGCAGTACTTC
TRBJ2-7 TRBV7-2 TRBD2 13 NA CASSYSGTYEQYF TGTGCCAGCAGTTATAGCGGGACCTACGAGCAGTACTTC
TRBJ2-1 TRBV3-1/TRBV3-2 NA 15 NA CASSQDRATYNEQFF TGTGCCAGCAGCCAAGACAGGGCCACCTACAATGAGCAGTTCTTC
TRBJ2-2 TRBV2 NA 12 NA CASSSQGGELFF TGTGCCAGCAGTAGCCAGGGCGGGGAGCTGTTTTTT
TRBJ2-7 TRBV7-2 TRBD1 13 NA CASSLNRGYEQYF TGTGCCAGCAGCCTGAACAGGGGCTACGAGCAGTACTTC
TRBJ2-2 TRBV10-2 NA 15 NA CASSELDWNTGELFF TGCGCCAGCAGTGAGTTGGACTGGAACACCGGGGAGCTGTTTTTT
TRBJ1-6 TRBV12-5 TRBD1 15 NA CASARTGAVDSPLHF TGTGCTAGTGCCCGGACAGGGGCCGTGGATTCACCCCTCCACTTT
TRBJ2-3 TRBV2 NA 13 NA CASILYRTDTQYF TGTGCCAGCATCCTATACCGCACAGATACGCAGTATTTT
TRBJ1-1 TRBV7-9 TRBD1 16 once CASSRKTGPGNTEAFF TGTGCCAGCAGCAGAAAGACAGGGCCGGGAAACACTGAAGCTTTCTTT
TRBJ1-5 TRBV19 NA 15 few CASTSSGSLNQPQHF TGTGCCAGTACCTCCAGCGGATCCCTAAATCAGCCCCAGCATTTT
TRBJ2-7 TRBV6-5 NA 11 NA CASSYLDVQYF TGTGCCAGCAGTTACCTAGATGTGCAGTACTTC
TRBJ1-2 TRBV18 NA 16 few CASSPLLLQGGYGYTF TGTGCCAGCTCACCATTGTTATTACAGGGTGGCTATGGCTACACCTTC
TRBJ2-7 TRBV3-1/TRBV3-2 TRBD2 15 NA CASSPRLAGTYEQYF TGTGCCAGCAGCCCAAGACTAGCGGGAACCTACGAGCAGTACTTC
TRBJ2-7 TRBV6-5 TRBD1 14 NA CASSYNRGVYEQYF TGTGCCAGCAGTTATAACAGGGGGGTCTACGAGCAGTACTTC
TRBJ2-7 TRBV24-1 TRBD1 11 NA CATSTGEEQYF TGTGCCACCAGTACAGGGGAGGAGCAGTACTTC
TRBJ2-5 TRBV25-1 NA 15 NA CASSELGTSLETQYF TGTGCCAGCAGTGAATTGGGCACTAGCCTAGAGACCCAGTACTTC
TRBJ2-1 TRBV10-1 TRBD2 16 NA CASSESTSGKVGEQFF TGCGCCAGCAGTGAGTCCACTAGCGGGAAAGTCGGTGAGCAGTTCTTC
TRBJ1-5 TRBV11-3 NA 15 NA CASSLADRLGQPQHF TGTGCCAGCAGCTTGGCAGACAGGTTAGGTCAGCCCCAGCATTTT
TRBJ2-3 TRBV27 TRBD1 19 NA CASRRYQRDRGVSTDTQYF TGTGCCAGCAGACGTTATCAAAGGGACAGGGGCGTTAGCACAGATACGCAGTATTTT
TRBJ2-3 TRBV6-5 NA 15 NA CASSYRGQGTDTQYF TGTGCCAGCAGTTACAGGGGACAAGGCACAGATACGCAGTATTTT
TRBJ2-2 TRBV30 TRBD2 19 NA CAWSVRTSGRAGNTGELFF TGTGCCTGGAGTGTAAGGACTAGCGGGAGGGCCGGGAACACCGGGGAGCTGTTTTTT
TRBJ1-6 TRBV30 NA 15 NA CAWSVDSSYNSPLHF TGTGCCTGGAGTGTAGACAGCTCCTATAATTCACCCCTCCACTTT
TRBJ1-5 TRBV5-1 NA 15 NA CASSLTGISNQPQHF TGCGCCAGCAGCTTAACAGGGATTAGCAATCAGCCCCAGCATTTT
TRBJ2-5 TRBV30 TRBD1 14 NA CAWGRTGGQETQYF TGTGCCTGGGGGAGGACAGGGGGACAAGAGACCCAGTACTTC
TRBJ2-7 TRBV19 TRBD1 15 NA CASSIPGTGASEQYF TGTGCCAGTAGTATCCCCGGGACAGGGGCCTCCGAGCAGTACTTC
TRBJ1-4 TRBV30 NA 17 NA CAWSVYKGTPRAEKLFF TGTGCCTGGAGTGTATACAAAGGGACTCCCCGGGCTGAAAAACTGTTTTTT
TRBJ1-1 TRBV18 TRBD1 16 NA CASSAPRGRGNTEAFF TGTGCCAGCTCTGCGCCGAGGGGGCGAGGGAACACTGAAGCTTTCTTT
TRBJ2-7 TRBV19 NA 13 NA CASRIPGGHEQYF TGTGCCAGTAGGATACCAGGAGGCCACGAGCAGTACTTC
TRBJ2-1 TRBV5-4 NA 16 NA CASSYRGGGSYNEQFF TGTGCCAGCAGCTACCGAGGGGGTGGCTCCTACAATGAGCAGTTCTTC